These T cell receptor beta chains were read from a single sample in a study of blood T cells in healthy people across ages. Via MiXCR, TCRdb re-called the 5' RACE reads, giving one row per CDR3 protein. The sample contains some 1.4 million distinct CDR3 sequences, 40% to 50% of which appear only once. Sequencing input: blood. The receptors shown here come from a woman under 30 in good health. Each CDR3 is given with its conserved first and last residue. Fields, in order: V gene, D gene, clone size, J gene, CDR3 length, CDR3 DNA, CDR3 protein. D genes are given only for firm matches. Clone size is stated in some rows and not others, as once, few, many or a class when expanded.

>TRBV20-1|-|-|TRBJ2-1|16
TGCAGTGCTAGAGATCATGCGAGGGAACGGTACAATGAGCAGTTCTTC
CSARDHARERYNEQFF
>TRBV6-2/TRBV6-3|TRBD2|few|TRBJ2-1|16
TGTGCCAGCAGGGGACTAGCGGGGGACTCCTACAATGAGCAGTTCTTC
CASRGLAGDSYNEQFF
>TRBV6-2/TRBV6-3|TRBD1|-|TRBJ1-1|17
TGTGCCAGCAGTTACCCTACCGGGACAGGGGTGAACACTGAAGCTTTCTTT
CASSYPTGTGVNTEAFF
>TRBV15|-|-|TRBJ2-1|15
TGTGCCACCAGCACAGACTCGAGCTCCTACAATGAGCAGTTCTTC
CATSTDSSSYNEQFF
>TRBV5-1|-|-|TRBJ2-7|15
TGCGCCAGCAGCCATTACGGGTCCGCGGGGTACGAGCAGTACTTC
CASSHYGSAGYEQYF
>TRBV20-1|TRBD2|-|TRBJ2-7|18
TGCAGTGCTAGAGCTAATCCCAGGACTAGCGGGAGTCTCTACGAGCAGTACTTC
CSARANPRTSGSLYEQYF
>TRBV3-1|-|-|TRBJ2-5|14
TGTGCCAGCTCTGGGTTGAGCGGTCAAGAGACCCAGTACTTC
CASSGLSGQETQYF
>TRBV4-2|-|many|TRBJ2-7|12
TGTGCCAGCAGCCAAGATGTGGGGGAGCAGTACTTC
CASSQDVGEQYF
>TRBV2|-|-|TRBJ1-1|14
TGTGCCACCTTTGGGATTGTACAGAACACTGAAGCTTTCTTT
CATFGIVQNTEAFF
>TRBV14|-|few|TRBJ2-1|12
TGTGCCAGCAGCCAAGATCTCTATGAGCAGTTCTTC
CASSQDLYEQFF